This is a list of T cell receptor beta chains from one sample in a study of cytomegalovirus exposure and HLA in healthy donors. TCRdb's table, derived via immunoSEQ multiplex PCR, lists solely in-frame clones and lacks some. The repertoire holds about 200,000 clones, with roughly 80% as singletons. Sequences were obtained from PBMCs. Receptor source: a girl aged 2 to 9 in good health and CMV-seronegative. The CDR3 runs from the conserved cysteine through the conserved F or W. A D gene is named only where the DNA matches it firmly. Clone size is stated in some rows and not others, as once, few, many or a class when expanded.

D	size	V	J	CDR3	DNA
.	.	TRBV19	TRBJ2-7	CASTSGAPYEQYF	TGTGCCAGTACATCAGGGGCCCCCTACGAGCAGTACTTC
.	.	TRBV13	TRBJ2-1	CASSTPEPGQGNEQFF	TGTGCCAGCAGCACACCTGAACCGGGACAAGGGAATGAGCAGTTCTTC
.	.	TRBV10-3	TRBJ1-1	CAVRRMLDTEAFF	TGTGCCGTGAGGAGGATGTTGGACACTGAAGCTTTCTTT
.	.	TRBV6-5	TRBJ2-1	CASSYVRSGRNEQFF	TGTGCCAGCAGTTACGTTCGAAGCGGACGCAATGAGCAGTTCTTC
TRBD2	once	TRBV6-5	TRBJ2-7	CASQTSGVYEQYF	TGTGCCAGTCAGACTAGCGGGGTCTACGAGCAGTACTTC
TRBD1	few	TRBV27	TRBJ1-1	CASSLLAGGLVEAFF	TGTGCCAGCAGTTTATTGGCAGGGGGCTTGGTTGAAGCTTTCTTT
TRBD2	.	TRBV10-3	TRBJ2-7	CAISESRGGGEGRRIYEQYF	TGTGCCATCAGTGAGTCACGAGGTGGAGGGGAGGGGCGAAGGATCTACGAGCAGTACTTC
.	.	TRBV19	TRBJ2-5	CASSVWVRGAQETQYF	TGTGCCAGTAGTGTATGGGTTCGGGGGGCTCAAGAGACCCAGTACTTC
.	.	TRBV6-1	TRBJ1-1	CASSTRQSTEAFF	TGTGCCAGCAGTACGAGGCAGAGCACTGAAGCTTTCTTT
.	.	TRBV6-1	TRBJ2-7	CASSVGASYEQYF	TGTGCCAGCAGTGTGGGGGCCTCCTACGAGCAGTACTTC
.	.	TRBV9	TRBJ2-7	CASSVGYRSLPYEQYF	TGTGCCAGCAGCGTAGGTTACAGGAGCCTTCCCTACGAGCAGTACTTC
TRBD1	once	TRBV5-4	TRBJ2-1	CASSPGQGSYNEQFF	TGTGCCAGCAGCCCAGGACAGGGCTCCTACAATGAGCAGTTCTTC
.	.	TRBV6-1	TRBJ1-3	CASSEHIYSGNTIYF	TGTGCCAGCAGTGAACACATTTACTCTGGAAACACCATATATTTT
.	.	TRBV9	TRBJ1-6	CASSVGPSDSPLHF	TGTGCCAGCAGCGTAGGCCCCTCAGATTCACCCCTCCACTTT
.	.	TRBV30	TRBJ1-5	CAWSDRGFRPQHF	TGTGCCTGGAGTGACAGAGGGTTTCGGCCCCAGCATTTT
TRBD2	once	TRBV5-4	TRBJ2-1	CASSSQAGTLNEQFF	TGTGCCAGCAGCTCGCAAGCGGGAACCCTAAATGAGCAGTTCTTC
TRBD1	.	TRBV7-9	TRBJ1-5	CASSLGGTVNRNQPQHF	TGTGCCAGCAGCTTAGGGGGGACAGTAAACCGCAATCAGCCCCAGCATTTT
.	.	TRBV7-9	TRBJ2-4	CSSSYEPGGGVDIQYF	TGTTCCAGCAGCTACGAACCCGGGGGAGGCGTGGACATTCAGTACTTC
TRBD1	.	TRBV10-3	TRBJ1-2	CATQAGDRGTYGYTF	TGTGCCACCCAGGCGGGGGACAGGGGTACCTATGGCTACACCTTC
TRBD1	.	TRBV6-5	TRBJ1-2	CASRPGTGLNYGYTF	TGTGCCAGCAGGCCAGGGACAGGCCTTAACTATGGCTACACCTTC
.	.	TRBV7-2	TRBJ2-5	CASSLYPGTQYF	TGTGCCAGCAGCTTATACCCCGGGACCCAGTACTTC
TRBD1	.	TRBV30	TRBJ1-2	CAWSLYRGQAYGYTF	TGTGCCTGGAGTCTATACAGGGGGCAGGCCTATGGCTACACCTTC
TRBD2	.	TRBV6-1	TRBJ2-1	CASSNPPSGSNEQFF	TGTGCCAGCAGTAATCCCCCTAGCGGGAGTAATGAGCAGTTCTTC
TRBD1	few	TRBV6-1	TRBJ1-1	CASTRDRVETEAFF	TGTGCCAGCACCCGGGACAGGGTCGAGACTGAAGCTTTCTTT
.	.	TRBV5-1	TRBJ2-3	CASSLNGNPTDTQYF	TGCGCCAGCAGCTTGAACGGGAACCCCACAGATACGCAGTATTTT
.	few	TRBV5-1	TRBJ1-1	CASSWGVNTWNTEAFF	TGCGCCAGCAGCTGGGGGGTTAATACCTGGAACACTGAAGCTTTCTTT
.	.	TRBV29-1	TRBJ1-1	CSVENFRRDTEAFF	TGCAGCGTTGAAAATTTTCGGCGGGACACTGAAGCTTTCTTT
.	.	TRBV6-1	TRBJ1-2	CASSDYRLKGTYGYTF	TGTGCCAGCAGTGATTACAGGCTCAAAGGAACTTATGGCTACACCTTC
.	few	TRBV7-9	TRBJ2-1	CASSSSTVDNEQFF	TGTGCCAGCAGTTCATCCACCGTAGACAATGAGCAGTTCTTC
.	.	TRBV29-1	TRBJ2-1	CSVVPWDYRDEQFF	TGCAGCGTTGTACCCTGGGACTACAGGGATGAGCAGTTCTTC
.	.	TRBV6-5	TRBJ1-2	CASSYSMWRISGYTF	TGTGCCAGCAGTTACTCTATGTGGAGGATCTCAGGCTACACCTTC
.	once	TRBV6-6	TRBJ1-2	CASSYPGGVDGYTF	TGTGCCAGCAGTTACCCGGGAGGGGTTGATGGCTACACCTTC
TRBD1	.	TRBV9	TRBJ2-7	CASSVAGGQGFYEQYF	TGTGCCAGCAGCGTAGCCGGTGGACAGGGCTTCTACGAGCAGTACTTC
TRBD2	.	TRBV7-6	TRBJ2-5	CASSFRGRALETQYF	TGTGCCAGCAGCTTTCGCGGGAGGGCCCTAGAGACCCAGTACTTC
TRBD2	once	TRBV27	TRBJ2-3	CASRFLAGGVIDTQYF	TGTGCCAGCAGGTTTCTAGCGGGGGGGGTAATAGATACGCAGTATTTT
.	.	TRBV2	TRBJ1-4	CASSLQGNNEKLFF	TGTGCCAGCAGTTTACAGGGTAATAATGAAAAACTGTTTTTT
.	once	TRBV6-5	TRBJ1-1	CASRPRETEAFF	TGTGCCAGCAGACCACGGGAGACTGAAGCTTTCTTT
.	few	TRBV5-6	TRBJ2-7	CASSLSGSSYEQYF	TGTGCCAGCAGCTTGAGCGGAAGCTCCTACGAGCAGTACTTC
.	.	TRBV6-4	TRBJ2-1	CASSDFNRRYNEQFF	TGTGCCAGCAGTGACTTTAACAGGAGATACAATGAGCAGTTCTTC
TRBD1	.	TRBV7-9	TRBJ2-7	CASSWAGQGAYEQYF	TGTGCCAGCAGCTGGGCCGGACAGGGGGCTTACGAGCAGTACTTC
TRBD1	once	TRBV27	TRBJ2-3	CASSLAGQGADTQYF	TGTGCCAGCAGTTTGGCCGGACAGGGGGCAGATACGCAGTATTTT
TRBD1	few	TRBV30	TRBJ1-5	CAWSVGQGGNQPQHF	TGTGCCTGGAGTGTGGGACAGGGAGGCAATCAGCCCCAGCATTTT
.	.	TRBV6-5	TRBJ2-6	CASSYAGAGANVLTF	TGTGCCAGCAGTTACGCAGGGGCTGGGGCCAACGTCCTGACTTTC
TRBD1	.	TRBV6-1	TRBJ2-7	CASRGDSYEQYF	TGTGCCAGCAGGGGGGACAGCTACGAGCAGTACTTC
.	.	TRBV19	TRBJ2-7	CASSRDNYYEQYF	TGTGCCAGTAGTCGGGACAATTACTACGAGCAGTACTTC
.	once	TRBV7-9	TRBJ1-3	CASSLNQAPSGNTIYF	TGTGCCAGCAGCTTAAATCAGGCCCCCTCTGGAAACACCATATATTTT
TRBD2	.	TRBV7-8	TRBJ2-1	CASSLDGGLAGNEQFF	TGTGCCAGCAGCTTAGATGGCGGCCTAGCGGGAAATGAGCAGTTCTTC
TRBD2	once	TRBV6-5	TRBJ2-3	CASTPSGRFYDTQYF	TGTGCCAGCACACCTAGCGGGAGATTTTACGATACGCAGTATTTT
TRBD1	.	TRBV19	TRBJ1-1	CASKVKRGPDTEAFF	TGTGCCAGTAAGGTAAAAAGGGGGCCGGACACTGAAGCTTTCTTT
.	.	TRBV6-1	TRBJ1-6	CASSEGTGPHSPLHF	TGTGCCAGCAGTGAAGGCACAGGACCGCATTCACCCCTCCACTTT
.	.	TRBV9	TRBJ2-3	CASSPGRGPWGPDTQYF	TGTGCCAGCAGCCCGGGGAGGGGCCCGTGGGGGCCAGATACGCAGTATTTT
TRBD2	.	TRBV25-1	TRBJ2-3	CASSELSGSRTDTQYF	TGTGCCAGCAGTGAGCTCAGCGGGAGTCGCACAGATACGCAGTATTTT
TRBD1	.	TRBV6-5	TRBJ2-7	CASSYSQGSFDEQYF	TGTGCCAGCAGTTACTCACAGGGGAGTTTCGACGAGCAGTACTTC
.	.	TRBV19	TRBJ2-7	CATRGLDYEQYF	TGTGCCACCAGGGGATTAGACTACGAGCAGTACTTC
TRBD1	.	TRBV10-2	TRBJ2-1	CASRDSLNEQFF	TGCGCCAGCCGGGACAGCCTCAATGAGCAGTTCTTC
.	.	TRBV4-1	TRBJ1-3	CASSHKSWQSVSVSGNTIYF	TGCGCCAGCAGCCATAAATCTTGGCAGTCCGTATCTGTCTCTGGAAACACCATATATTTT
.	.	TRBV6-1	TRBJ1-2	CASSAVKNYGYTF	TGTGCCAGCAGTGCGGTAAAGAACTATGGCTACACCTTC
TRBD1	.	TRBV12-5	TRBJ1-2	CASGLVGAGGDGYTF	TGTGCTAGTGGTTTGGTCGGGGCAGGGGGCGATGGCTACACCTTC
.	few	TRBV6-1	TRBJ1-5	CASSEVLPNNQPQHF	TGTGCCAGCAGTGAAGTACTACCGAACAATCAGCCCCAGCATTTT
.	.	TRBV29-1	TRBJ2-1	CSVGNNEQFF	TGCAGCGTTGGTAACAATGAGCAGTTCTTC